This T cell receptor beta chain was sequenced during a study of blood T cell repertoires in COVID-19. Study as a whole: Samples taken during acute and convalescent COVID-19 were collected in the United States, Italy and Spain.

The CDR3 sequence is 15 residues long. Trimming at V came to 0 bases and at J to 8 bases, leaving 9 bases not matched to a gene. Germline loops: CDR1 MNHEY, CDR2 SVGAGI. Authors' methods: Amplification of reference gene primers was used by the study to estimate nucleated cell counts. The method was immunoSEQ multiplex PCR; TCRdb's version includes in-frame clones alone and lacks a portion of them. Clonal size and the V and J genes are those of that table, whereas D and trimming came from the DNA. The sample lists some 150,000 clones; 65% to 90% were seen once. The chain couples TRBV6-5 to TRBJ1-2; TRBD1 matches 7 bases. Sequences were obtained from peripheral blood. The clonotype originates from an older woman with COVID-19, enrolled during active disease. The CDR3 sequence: CASSYSTGTATGYTF. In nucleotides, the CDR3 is TGTGCCAGCAGTTACTCGACCGGGACAGCGACCGGCTACACCTTC.